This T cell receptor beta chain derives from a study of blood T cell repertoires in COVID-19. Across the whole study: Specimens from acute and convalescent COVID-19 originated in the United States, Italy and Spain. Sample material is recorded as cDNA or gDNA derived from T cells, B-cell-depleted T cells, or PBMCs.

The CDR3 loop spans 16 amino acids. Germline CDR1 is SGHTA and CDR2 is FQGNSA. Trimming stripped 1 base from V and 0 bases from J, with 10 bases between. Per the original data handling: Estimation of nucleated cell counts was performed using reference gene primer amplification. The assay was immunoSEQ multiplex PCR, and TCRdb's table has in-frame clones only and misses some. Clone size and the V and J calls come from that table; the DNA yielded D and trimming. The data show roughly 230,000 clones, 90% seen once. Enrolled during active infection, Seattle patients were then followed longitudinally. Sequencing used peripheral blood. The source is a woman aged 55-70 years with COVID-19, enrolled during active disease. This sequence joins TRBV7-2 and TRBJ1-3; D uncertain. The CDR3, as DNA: TGTGCCAGCAGCTTAGAGATCGGGATCTCTGGAAACACCATATATTTT. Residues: CASSLEIGISGNTIYF.